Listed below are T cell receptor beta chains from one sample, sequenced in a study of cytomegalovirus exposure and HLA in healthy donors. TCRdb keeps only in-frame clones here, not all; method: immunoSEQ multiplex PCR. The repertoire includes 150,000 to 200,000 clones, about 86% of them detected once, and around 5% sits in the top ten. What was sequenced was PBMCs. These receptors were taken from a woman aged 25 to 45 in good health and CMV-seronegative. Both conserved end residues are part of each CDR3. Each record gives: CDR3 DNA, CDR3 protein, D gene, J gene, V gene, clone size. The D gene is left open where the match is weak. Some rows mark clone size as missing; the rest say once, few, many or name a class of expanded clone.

DNA: TGCAGCGTTGTACAGGGGGCGGACTATGGCTACACCTTC
CDR3: CSVVQGADYGYTF
D: TRBD1
J: TRBJ1-2
V: TRBV29-1
size: NA

DNA: TGTGCCAGCAGTTTAGAGGTAAACGGGGCGAACATTCAGTACTTC
CDR3: CASSLEVNGANIQYF
D: NA
J: TRBJ2-4
V: TRBV28
size: NA

DNA: TGTGCCAGCAGAATGACAGGGGGGGAAAAACTGTTTTTT
CDR3: CASRMTGGEKLFF
D: TRBD1
J: TRBJ1-4
V: TRBV27
size: NA

DNA: TGTGCCAGCAGCTTAGGAGTCAGGCGAGAGACCCAGTACTTC
CDR3: CASSLGVRRETQYF
D: NA
J: TRBJ2-5
V: TRBV7-6
size: NA

DNA: TGCAGCGTTGAAGCCCAGGGGAGCTACACCTTC
CDR3: CSVEAQGSYTF
D: NA
J: TRBJ1-2
V: TRBV29-1
size: NA

DNA: TGTGCCAGTAGTGGCCCCCTCCGGGACAGGATCAATGAGCAGTTCTTC
CDR3: CASSGPLRDRINEQFF
D: TRBD1
J: TRBJ2-1
V: TRBV19
size: NA

DNA: TGTGCCACCCGTCCGCGGGGGGCTAGTGAAAAACTGTTTTTT
CDR3: CATRPRGASEKLFF
D: NA
J: TRBJ1-4
V: TRBV6-1
size: NA

DNA: TGCAGCGTTGTTTCCTCTGGAAACACCATATATTTT
CDR3: CSVVSSGNTIYF
D: NA
J: TRBJ1-3
V: TRBV29-1
size: NA

DNA: TGTGCCAGCAGCCCAACACGAGGGGGCTACGAGCAGTACTTC
CDR3: CASSPTRGGYEQYF
D: NA
J: TRBJ2-7
V: TRBV11-1
size: NA

DNA: TGTGCCAGCAGCTTGGCCGGACAAGAGTCGGTGTCGGCTAATGAAAAACTGTTTTTT
CDR3: CASSLAGQESVSANEKLFF
D: NA
J: TRBJ1-4
V: TRBV5-5
size: NA

DNA: TGCGCCAGCAGCTTGAGCCCCCCGGGACAGGGGGACAATGAGCAGTTCTTC
CDR3: CASSLSPPGQGDNEQFF
D: TRBD1
J: TRBJ2-1
V: TRBV5-1
size: NA

DNA: TGTGCCAGCAGCGTAGGCCCCCCACAGGCAGATACGCAGTATTTT
CDR3: CASSVGPPQADTQYF
D: NA
J: TRBJ2-3
V: TRBV9
size: NA

DNA: TGTGCCAGCAGTTTAGATGCAGGGTGGAATTCACCCCTCCACTTT
CDR3: CASSLDAGWNSPLHF
D: NA
J: TRBJ1-6
V: TRBV27
size: NA

DNA: TGTGCCAGCAGCCCTCCTCAGGTGGGTGAGCAGTTCTTC
CDR3: CASSPPQVGEQFF
D: NA
J: TRBJ2-1
V: TRBV9
size: NA

DNA: TGCGCCAGCAGCTTGGCCCTGACTAGCGCGGCCCAAGAGACCCAGTACTTC
CDR3: CASSLALTSAAQETQYF
D: TRBD2
J: TRBJ2-5
V: TRBV5-1
size: NA

DNA: TGTGCCAGCAGCTTAGGACAGGGATCTGACACTGAAGCTTTCTTT
CDR3: CASSLGQGSDTEAFF
D: TRBD1
J: TRBJ1-1
V: TRBV11-2
size: NA

DNA: TGTGCCAGCAGTTACTCCGGAACTATACAAGAGACCCAGTACTTC
CDR3: CASSYSGTIQETQYF
D: NA
J: TRBJ2-5
V: TRBV6-5
size: NA

DNA: TGTGCCATCAGTGGGACAGGGGGTGGTAGCGGGAGCAATGAGCAGTTCTTC
CDR3: CAISGTGGGSGSNEQFF
D: NA
J: TRBJ2-1
V: TRBV10-3
size: NA

DNA: TGTGCCAGCAGTCTCCGTAGGGGAGGAAATGAGCAGTTCTTC
CDR3: CASSLRRGGNEQFF
D: NA
J: TRBJ2-1
V: TRBV27
size: NA

DNA: TGTGCCAGCAGCTTGAGGTCACTAGCGGGAGAGCAGTTCTTC
CDR3: CASSLRSLAGEQFF
D: TRBD2
J: TRBJ2-1
V: TRBV5-4
size: NA

DNA: TGTGCCAGCAGCCCTCCGGTCAGCCCCACCTACGAGCAGTACTTC
CDR3: CASSPPVSPTYEQYF
D: NA
J: TRBJ2-7
V: TRBV7-6
size: NA

DNA: TGTGCTAGTGGTTTGGTACCGGGAGGGGGCGTGAGCAATCAGCCCCAGCATTTT
CDR3: CASGLVPGGGVSNQPQHF
D: TRBD1
J: TRBJ1-5
V: TRBV12-5
size: NA

DNA: TGTGCCAGCAGGGGGCGCGGGTCCTACGAGCAGTACTTC
CDR3: CASRGRGSYEQYF
D: NA
J: TRBJ2-7
V: TRBV28
size: NA

DNA: TGTGCCAGCAGCTTACTGGGCTTGAACACTGAAGCTTTCTTT
CDR3: CASSLLGLNTEAFF
D: NA
J: TRBJ1-1
V: TRBV7-2
size: NA

DNA: TGTGCCAGCAGTTCCTCGACCAGCTATGGCTACACCTTC
CDR3: CASSSSTSYGYTF
D: NA
J: TRBJ1-2
V: TRBV27
size: NA

DNA: TGTGCCATCAGCGGGCCGCTAGCGGTCGGGTCCTACAATGAGCAGTTCTTC
CDR3: CAISGPLAVGSYNEQFF
D: TRBD2
J: TRBJ2-1
V: TRBV10-3
size: NA

DNA: TGTGCCAGCAGGTACAGGGGGCCGAACACTGAAGCTTTCTTT
CDR3: CASRYRGPNTEAFF
D: TRBD1
J: TRBJ1-1
V: TRBV6-5
size: NA

DNA: TGTGCCGGGGGACAGAAGATCTATGGCTACACCTTC
CDR3: CAGGQKIYGYTF
D: TRBD1
J: TRBJ1-2
V: TRBV6-1
size: few

DNA: TGTGCCACCAGCAGAGATTTAAGCGTTGGTGCCAGCAGCAATCAGCCCCAGCATTTT
CDR3: CATSRDLSVGASSNQPQHF
D: NA
J: TRBJ1-5
V: TRBV15
size: NA

DNA: TGTGCCAGCAGGGGGCCGGGACGTTCTTCGGATCAGCCCCAGCATTTT
CDR3: CASRGPGRSSDQPQHF
D: NA
J: TRBJ1-5
V: TRBV27
size: NA

DNA: TGCGCCAGCAGCCAGGACTGGCGCGTTGACAATGAGCAGTTCTTC
CDR3: CASSQDWRVDNEQFF
D: NA
J: TRBJ2-1
V: TRBV4-3
size: NA

DNA: TGTGCCAGCAGGGGTTTGGGGACAGGGGGCGAATCTGGAAACACCATATATTTT
CDR3: CASRGLGTGGESGNTIYF
D: TRBD1
J: TRBJ1-3
V: TRBV27
size: NA

DNA: TGTGCCAGCGATCCGGGCCCGAATTCACCCCTCCACTTT
CDR3: CASDPGPNSPLHF
D: NA
J: TRBJ1-6
V: TRBV25-1
size: NA

DNA: TGTGCCAGCAGCTTGGGCAGGGGTGCAACAGATACGCAGTATTTT
CDR3: CASSLGRGATDTQYF
D: NA
J: TRBJ2-3
V: TRBV7-9
size: NA

DNA: TGTGCCAGCAGCAATTACGACCTCGCGGGACAGCTTTACACCGGGGAGCTGTTTTTT
CDR3: CASSNYDLAGQLYTGELFF
D: NA
J: TRBJ2-2
V: TRBV9
size: NA

DNA: TGTGCCAGCAGTTTACATAAAGACGAGCAGTACTTC
CDR3: CASSLHKDEQYF
D: NA
J: TRBJ2-7
V: TRBV28
size: NA

DNA: TGTGCCAGCAGTGCCGCCGCTAGCGGGACTTACGAGCAGTACTTC
CDR3: CASSAAASGTYEQYF
D: TRBD2
J: TRBJ2-7
V: TRBV27
size: once

DNA: TGTGCCACCAGCAGAGAACCTTACACCGGGGAGCTGTTTTTT
CDR3: CATSREPYTGELFF
D: NA
J: TRBJ2-2
V: TRBV15
size: NA

DNA: TGTGCCAGCAGTTTGGACGGGAGCTACGAGCAGTACTTC
CDR3: CASSLDGSYEQYF
D: NA
J: TRBJ2-7
V: TRBV28
size: NA

DNA: TGCGCCAGCAGGGAACTAGCGGGGGGACTGAACACCGGGGAGCTGTTTTTT
CDR3: CASRELAGGLNTGELFF
D: TRBD2
J: TRBJ2-2
V: TRBV5-1
size: NA

DNA: TGTGCCAGCAGCGTAGCTCTAGTCGCTGAGCAGTTCTTC
CDR3: CASSVALVAEQFF
D: NA
J: TRBJ2-1
V: TRBV9
size: NA

DNA: TGTGCCATCAGTGAGTTTGGGGACCCCCCAGATACGCAGTATTTT
CDR3: CAISEFGDPPDTQYF
D: NA
J: TRBJ2-3
V: TRBV10-3
size: NA

DNA: TGTGCCAGCAGTTCCCAGCGGGGCCCCGGGGAGCTGTTTTTT
CDR3: CASSSQRGPGELFF
D: TRBD2
J: TRBJ2-2
V: TRBV27
size: NA

DNA: TGTGCCAGCAGCATTTTAGCGGGGGAGCAGTACTTC
CDR3: CASSILAGEQYF
D: TRBD2
J: TRBJ2-7
V: TRBV7-9
size: NA

DNA: TGTGCCATCAGTGAGGACCCCGTCTATGGCTACACCTTC
CDR3: CAISEDPVYGYTF
D: NA
J: TRBJ1-2
V: TRBV10-3
size: NA

DNA: TGTGCCAGCAGCGGAACCTCGGTTGTTCTTGGCTACACCTTC
CDR3: CASSGTSVVLGYTF
D: NA
J: TRBJ1-2
V: TRBV9
size: NA

DNA: TGTGCCAGCAGTGTATTGGTGGGGGGCGCGGGTGGAGAGACCCAGTACTTC
CDR3: CASSVLVGGAGGETQYF
D: NA
J: TRBJ2-5
V: TRBV2
size: once

DNA: TGCAGCGTTCCTAGCCAAGAGACCCAGTACTTC
CDR3: CSVPSQETQYF
D: NA
J: TRBJ2-5
V: TRBV29-1
size: NA

DNA: TGTGCCAGCAGTGAGATTGGCTATGAGCAGTTCTTC
CDR3: CASSEIGYEQFF
D: NA
J: TRBJ2-1
V: TRBV2
size: NA

DNA: TGCGCCAGCAGCTTGGATACAGGGGGCACACCCTACGAGCAGTACTTC
CDR3: CASSLDTGGTPYEQYF
D: TRBD1
J: TRBJ2-7
V: TRBV5-1
size: NA

DNA: TGTGCCAGCAGTTTATTGGGGGGAAACACTGAAGCTTTCTTT
CDR3: CASSLLGGNTEAFF
D: NA
J: TRBJ1-1
V: TRBV27
size: NA

DNA: TGTGCCAGCAGTGACCTCGTGGGGGGGCGTGGGGTGAACACTGAAGCTTTCTTT
CDR3: CASSDLVGGRGVNTEAFF
D: NA
J: TRBJ1-1
V: TRBV6-4
size: NA

DNA: TGTGCCAGCAAGGAAGAAACAGGGGGCTATGGCTACACCTTC
CDR3: CASKEETGGYGYTF
D: TRBD1
J: TRBJ1-2
V: TRBV27
size: NA

DNA: TGTGCCAGCTCACCTATCTTAGACAGGGGGCTTGAAAAACTGTTTTTT
CDR3: CASSPILDRGLEKLFF
D: TRBD1
J: TRBJ1-4
V: TRBV18
size: NA

DNA: TGCAGCGTCCCTAGCGGGGGGGCAACAGATACGCAGTATTTT
CDR3: CSVPSGGATDTQYF
D: TRBD2
J: TRBJ2-3
V: TRBV29-1
size: NA

DNA: TGTGCCAGCAGCCCTCTTGATGGTAGGGGCACTGAAGCTTTCTTT
CDR3: CASSPLDGRGTEAFF
D: NA
J: TRBJ1-1
V: TRBV9
size: NA